This T cell receptor (beta chain) was captured in a study of cytomegalovirus exposure and HLA in healthy donors. On the study more broadly: From donors who were HLA-typed, an early data release held 75 million to 85 million unique TCRs. Study conclusions and caveats: Earlier findings revealed that most TCR beta V segments proved productive either about 87% or about 30% of the time. There were 150 to 200 TCR beta chains listed as cytomegalovirus-associated. Several of the most significant clusters appeared, in a later analysis, to be linked to common viral pathogens.

A note on this clone: The antigen remains undetermined.

13 Jbeta primers and 60 Vbeta primers were used for the PCR. Libraries were prepared by immunoSEQ multiplex PCR; TCRdb keeps only in-frame clonotypes and omits some of them. There are about 100,000 clones in the sample; about 75% occur only once, and about 4.4% lies in the top ten. The CDR3 loop spans 15 amino acids. V was clipped by 5 bases and J by 5 bases; unmatched bases: 6. CDR1 and CDR2 from the germline V gene are SEHNR and FQNEAQ (reference sequence). The sequencing input was PBMCs. The receptor was isolated from a young woman in good health and CMV-seropositive. The gene calls are TRBV7-9 and TRBJ1-3; TRBD1 matches 10 bases. CDR3: CASSRDRGTRNTIYF. The CDR3 DNA is TGTGCCAGCAGCAGGGACAGGGGAACCAGAAACACCATATATTTT.